This T cell receptor (beta chain) was captured by sequencing in a study of T cell repertoires in cytomegalovirus infection. Study-level background: Evidence of both CMV infection and a matching HLA type came from public TCR beta signatures. Study findings and constraints: Public TCR beta family frequency separated CMV-and-HLA carriers, including in an independent cohort. The ex vivo response showed dominance by HLA-C-restricted CMV-specific TCR beta clonotypes.

Concerning this clonotype itself: Its specificity is not known.

One entry per CDR3 protein, called by TCRdb with MiXCR from the reads. The repertoire has around 530,000 distinct CDR3 sequences, around 27% of them found once; the top ten carry roughly 13%. CDR1 LGHNA and CDR2 YSLEER come from the germline V gene. The V and J ends lost 4 bases and 6 bases, in that order; junction bases with no gene match: 7. The CDR3 sequence is 15 residues long. This sequence was found in a human donor in good health (CMV status not recorded). Some clones in this sample may be carry-over from other donors' samples. Source material: PBMCs. The gene calls are TRBV4-3 and TRBJ1-1, with 11 bases aligning to TRBD1. As DNA, the CDR3 is TGCGCCAGCAGCCCAACCACGGGACAGGGGGCTGAAGCTTTCTTT. It codes for CASSPTTGQGAEAFF.